The 16 T cell receptor beta chains below all came from one sample that was sequenced in a study of blood T cell repertoires in COVID-19. The assay was immunoSEQ multiplex PCR, and TCRdb's table has in-frame clones only and misses some. The data contain fewer than 250,000 clones, approximately 80% of them singletons. Specimen: PBMCs or T cells enriched from blood (not recorded which). These receptors all come from a man between 60 and 70 years old who had recovered from COVID-19.

About this clone: At the DNA level, this CDR3 is encoded by other sequences in the same sample as well. The chain joins TRBV6-5 to TRBJ1-1; 10 positions match TRBD1. Germline CDR1 MNHEY, CDR2 SVGAGI. This CDR3 is built from 13 residues. Germline trimming cut 6 bases from V and 5 bases from J; bases unmatched to any gene: 3. The CDR3 spells CASRTGGGTEAFF. CDR3 nucleotides: TGTGCCAGCAGGACAGGGGGCGGAACTGAAGCTTTCTTT.

Turning to this clone: One end of the junction fails to match germline, which may point to a read error. The DNA for the CDR3 is TGTGCTAGCAGCCTGAGTACTGCCTACGAGCAGTACTTC. The encoded protein is CASSLSTAYEQYF. V and J are TRBV7-7 and TRBJ2-7; D gene ambiguous. Germline CDR1 and CDR2: SSHAT and FNYEAQ (reference sequence). The CDR3 contains 13 residues.

The chain links TRBV11-3 to TRBJ2-1; D possibly corresponds to TRBD1 (6 bases). V was pared by 5 bases and J by 6 bases, with 20 bases between. The CDR3 is made up of 16 amino acids. In germline, CDR1 is SGHNT, CDR2 YENEEA. CDR3 bases: TGTGCCAGCAGCGCCCACCCGGGACAAAGGGGCAATGAGCAGTTCTTC. This sequence encodes CASSAHPGQRGNEQFF.

The V and J genes are TRBV18 and TRBJ1-2; 7 nucleotides line up with TRBD1. Germline CDR1 and CDR2: KGHSH and LQKENI. CDR3 size: 11 residues. The trim removed 3 bases at V and 13 bases at J, leaving 5 bases unmatched. CDR3 nucleotide sequence: TGTGCCAGCTCACCGGAGAGGGGGCTCACCTTC. Translation: CASSPERGLTF.

V is TRBV5-1 and J is TRBJ2-7; tentatively, D is TRBD2 (6 bases). Germline CDR1 and CDR2: SGHRS and YFSETQ. Trimming took 4 bases from V and 2 from J, leaving 13 bases between them. The CDR3 sequence is 14 residues long. This CDR3 reads CASSHPSGAYEQYF. CDR3 nucleotide sequence: TGCGCCAGCAGCCACCCCTCGGGGGCCTACGAGCAGTACTTC.

V gene TRBV10-2 combines with J gene TRBJ1-6, with TRBD1 matching 12 bases. The CDR3 contains 16 residues. CDR1 is WSHSY and CDR2 is SAAADI in the germline V gene. Unmatched junction bases numbered 8, after V lost 5 bases and J lost 9 bases. The CDR3, as DNA: TGCGCCAGCAGTCCCCCGGGACAGGGGGCCACTTCACCCCTCCACTTT. Protein: CASSPPGQGATSPLHF.

This chain links TRBV7-2 with TRBJ1-2, with 7 bases matching TRBD1. CDR3 length: 14 residues. Germline trimming cut 1 base from V and 3 bases from J; bases unmatched to any gene: 2. Germline CDR1 SGHTA, CDR2 FQGNSA. DNA of the CDR3: TGTGCCAGCAGCTTAGTGCAGGGGGACTATGGCTACACCTTC. It codes for CASSLVQGDYGYTF.

The J gene is TRBJ2-2, the V gene TRBV7-9, with 9 bases aligning to TRBD1. CDR1 and CDR2 (germline): SEHNR, FQNEAQ (reference sequence). The trim removed 3 bases at V and 2 bases at J, leaving 1 base unmatched. The CDR3 is made up of 15 amino acids. The CDR3 is CASSLTGGNTGELFF. In DNA, the CDR3 is TGTGCCAGCAGCTTGACAGGGGGAAACACCGGGGAGCTGTTTTTT.

This chain connects TRBV14 to TRBJ1-2; TRBD1 aligns across 8 bases. With 2 bases clipped from V and 3 bases from J, the junction kept 5 bases outside the gene matches. The CDR3 length is 15 residues. The germline V gene encodes CDR1 SGHDN and CDR2 FVKESK. CDR3 in DNA: TGTGCCAGCAGCCAACAAGACAGGGGCGACTATGGCTACACCTTC. Its translation: CASSQQDRGDYGYTF.

This clone appeared a single time. This chain joins TRBV19 and TRBJ2-2; 7 bases line up with TRBD2. This CDR3 is 17 amino acids long. The V gene's germline CDR1 is LNHDA and CDR2 SQIVND (reference sequence). The junction had 10 bases not matched to a gene; V was cut back by 2 bases and J by 4 bases. The CDR3, as DNA: TGTGCCAGTAGTATACTTCCGGGAGGCAGGACCACCGGGGAGCTGTTTTTT. Translated: CASSILPGGRTTGELFF.

This chain connects TRBV20-1 to TRBJ2-7; 8 nucleotides agree with TRBD1. V lost 6 bases and J lost 7; bases outside the gene matches: 5. Germline CDR1 is DFQATT and CDR2 is SNEGSKA (reference sequence). This CDR3 contains 11 residues. The CDR3 nucleotides read TGCAGTGCAAGGACAGGGCTAGAGCAGTACTTC. Its translation: CSARTGLEQYF.

The V and J genes are TRBV13 and TRBJ2-3; D is undetermined. Germline-derived CDR1 and CDR2 are PRHDT and FYEKMQ (reference sequence). This CDR3 has 13 residues. The V end lost 3 bases, the J end lost 2 bases, and 6 bases lay between the germline ends. CDR3 sequence: CASSLRLTDTQYF. The CDR3 nucleotides are TGTGCCAGCAGCTTGAGGCTCACAGATACGCAGTATTTT.

The chain employs TRBV11-3 and TRBJ1-2, with 7 nucleotides matching TRBD1. J gave up 8 bases and V 5 bases, and 8 bases lay outside the gene matches. Germline-derived CDR1 and CDR2 are SGHNT and YENEEA. The CDR3 is 13 amino acids. Here the CDR3 reads CASSTTGEGGYTF. CDR3 bases: TGTGCCAGCAGCACTACAGGGGAAGGAGGCTACACCTTC.

This clone was counted between two and nine times. The rearrangement links TRBV6-5 to TRBJ2-5; D may be TRBD1 (7 bases). Germline V lookup: CDR1 MNHEY, CDR2 SVGAGI. CDR3 length: 13 amino acids. V was shortened by 6 bases and J by 4 bases, with 12 bases between the two germline ends. The CDR3 protein is CASRRQGGETQYF. The CDR3, as DNA: TGTGCCAGCAGGCGACAGGGAGGAGAGACCCAGTACTTC.

CDR3 in DNA: TGTGCCAGCAGTTTAGGGGAGGGTGGCTACACCTTC. Encoded protein: CASSLGEGGYTF. This chain uses TRBV6-6 with TRBJ1-2; tentative D call: TRBD1 (5 bases). Germline CDR1 and CDR2: MNHNY and SVGAGI (reference sequence). V gave up 4 bases and J gave up 7 bases, with 10 bases separating them. The CDR3 runs to 12 residues.

The table lists this clone with a count of one. V is TRBV5-1 and J is TRBJ2-5; TRBD2 is a possible D gene (7 bases). The germline V gene encodes CDR1 SGHRS and CDR2 YFSETQ. V dropped 4 bases and J dropped 5 bases, with 15 bases sitting between them. This CDR3 has 14 residues. The CDR3, as DNA: TGCGCCAGCAGCGAAGGGGGGGATGTCGAGACCCAGTACTTC. Protein product: CASSEGGDVETQYF. Full variable domain (rest looked up from reference TRBV5-1 and TRBJ2-5): KAGVTQTPRYLIKTRGQQVTLSCSPISGHRSVSWYQQTPGQGLQFLFEYFSETQRNKGNFPGRFSGRQFSNSRSEMNVSTLELGDSALYLCASSEGGDVETQYFGPGTRLLVL.